A single sample is the source of the 5 T cell receptor beta chains below, sequenced in a study of T cells in Graves' hyperthyroidism and ophthalmopathy. RNA transcripts provided the source from which TCR beta CDR3 regions were amplified. The HTBI primer set drove a first-round RT-PCR of the TCR CDR3. TCRdb recomputed calls from the multiplex PCR reads with MiXCR, one row per CDR3 protein. The sample holds roughly 150,000 distinct CDR3 sequences, 8% to 9.5% seen once. The sequencing sample was made of blood. These receptors originate from a woman aged 18-29 years with Graves' hyperthyroidism that later progressed to Graves' ophthalmopathy.

There are many counts of this clonotype. The rearrangement joins TRBV2 to TRBJ2-4; D is uncertain. The V end lost 8 bases, the J end lost 0 bases, and 5 bases lay between the germline ends. Germline V gene sequence: CDR1 SNHLY, CDR2 FYNNEI. The length of the CDR3 is 12 residues. The chain's CDR3 is CASGSAKNIQYF. CDR3 coding DNA: TGTGCCAGCGGCTCAGCCAAAAACATTCAGTACTTC.

This clonotype came up many times. This chain links TRBV3-1 with TRBJ1-2; D ambiguous. The V and J ends lost 1 base and 8 bases respectively, with 11 bases between them. Germline V gene data show CDR1 as LGHDT and CDR2 as YNNKEL (reference sequence). There are 13 residues in the CDR3. The CDR3 loop is CASSQVSLGGYTF. For the CDR3, the DNA is TGTGCCAGCAGCCAAGTTTCCCTAGGAGGCTACACCTTC.

This clonotype has a count of ten or more. The J gene is TRBJ2-3, the V gene TRBV20-1; TRBD2 matches 8 bases. The CDR3 is made up of 15 amino acids. The junction had 14 bases not matched to a gene; V was cut back by 6 bases and J by 6 bases. CDR1 is DFQATT, CDR2 SNEGSKA, per germline (reference sequence). CDR3: CSAQVGGTSFDTQYF. As DNA, the CDR3 is TGCAGTGCCCAAGTGGGCGGGACTAGTTTCGATACGCAGTATTTT.

The sample holds many counts of this clonotype. CDR3 sequence (DNA): TGTGCCAGCAGTTACTCGAGACAGGGAGTTAATCAGCCCCAGCATTTT. Amino acid sequence: CASSYSRQGVNQPQHF. The gene calls are TRBV6-6 and TRBJ1-5; 7 bases match TRBD1. Germline assignment: CDR1 MNHNY and CDR2 SVGAGI (reference sequence). With V trimmed by 0 bases and J by 4 bases, 6 bases remained unmatched. This CDR3 is 16 amino acids long.

The chain's CDR3 is CASNPSGRVYNEQFF. CDR3 DNA: TGTGCCAGCAACCCAAGCGGGAGGGTTTACAATGAGCAGTTCTTC. The chain is built from TRBV7-2 and TRBJ2-1; 10 bases agree with TRBD2. V trimming: 7 bases; J trimming: 4 bases; junction bases outside the gene matches: 7. CDR3 length: 15 amino acids. Germline-derived CDR1 and CDR2 are SGHTA and FQGNSA. Full variable domain (outside the CDR3, taken from reference TRBV7-2 and TRBJ2-1): GAGVSQSPSNKVTEKGKDVELRCDPISGHTALYWYRQSLGQGLEFLIYFQGNSAPDKSGLPSDRFSAERTGGSVSTLTIQRTQQEDSAVYLCASNPSGRVYNEQFFGPGTRLTVL.